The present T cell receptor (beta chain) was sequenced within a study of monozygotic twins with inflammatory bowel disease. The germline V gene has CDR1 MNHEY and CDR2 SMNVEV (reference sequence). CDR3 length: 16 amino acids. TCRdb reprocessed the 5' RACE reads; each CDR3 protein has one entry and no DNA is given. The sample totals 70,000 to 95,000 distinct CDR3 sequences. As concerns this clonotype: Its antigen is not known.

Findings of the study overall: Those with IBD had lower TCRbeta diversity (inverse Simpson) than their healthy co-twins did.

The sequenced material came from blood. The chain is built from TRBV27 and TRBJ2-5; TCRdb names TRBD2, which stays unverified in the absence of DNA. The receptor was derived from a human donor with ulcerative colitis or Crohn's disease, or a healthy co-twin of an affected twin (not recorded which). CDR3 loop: CASSLEASGGRETQYF.